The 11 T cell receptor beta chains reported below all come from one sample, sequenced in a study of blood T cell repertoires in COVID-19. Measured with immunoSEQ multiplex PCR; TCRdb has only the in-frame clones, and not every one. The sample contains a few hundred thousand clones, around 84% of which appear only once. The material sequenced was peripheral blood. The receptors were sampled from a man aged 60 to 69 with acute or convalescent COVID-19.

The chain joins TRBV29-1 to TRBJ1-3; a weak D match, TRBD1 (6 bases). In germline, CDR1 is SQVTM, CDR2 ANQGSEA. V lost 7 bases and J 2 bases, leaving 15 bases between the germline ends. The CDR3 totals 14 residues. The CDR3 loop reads CSAHRGGPGNTIYF. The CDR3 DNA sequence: TGCAGCGCCCATAGGGGGGGACCTGGAAACACCATATATTTT.

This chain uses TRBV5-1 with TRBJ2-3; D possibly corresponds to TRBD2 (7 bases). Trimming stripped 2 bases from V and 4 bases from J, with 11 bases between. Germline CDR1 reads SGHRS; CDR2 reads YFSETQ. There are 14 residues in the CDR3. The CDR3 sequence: CASSFRGGSDTQYF. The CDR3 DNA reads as TGCGCCAGCAGCTTTAGGGGGGGATCAGATACGCAGTATTTT.

DNA for the CDR3: TGTGCCAGCAGCCAATTGAGAGATACGCAGTATTTT. Amino acid sequence: CASSQLRDTQYF. V is TRBV3-1 (or the pseudogene TRBV3-2) and J is TRBJ2-3; D not resolved. The CDR3 loop spans 12 amino acids. Trimming stripped 2 bases from V and 5 bases from J, with 5 bases between. Looked up from germline, CDR1 is LGHDT and CDR2 is YNNKEL (reference sequence).

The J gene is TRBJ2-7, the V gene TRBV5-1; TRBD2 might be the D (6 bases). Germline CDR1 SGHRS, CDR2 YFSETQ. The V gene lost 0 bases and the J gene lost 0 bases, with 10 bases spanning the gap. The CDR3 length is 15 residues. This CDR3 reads CASSLDLGGSYEQYF. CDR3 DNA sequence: TGCGCCAGCAGCTTGGATTTGGGGGGCTCCTACGAGCAGTACTTC.

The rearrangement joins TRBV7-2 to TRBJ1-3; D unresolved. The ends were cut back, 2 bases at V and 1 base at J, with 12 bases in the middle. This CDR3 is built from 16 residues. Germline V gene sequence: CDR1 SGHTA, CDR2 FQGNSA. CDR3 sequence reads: CASSLRLGRSGNTIYF. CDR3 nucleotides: TGTGCCAGCAGCTTAAGGCTCGGGAGATCTGGAAACACCATATATTTT.

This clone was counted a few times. CDR3 DNA: TGTGCCAGCAGCACCCGACAGGGGGGCCTCTCGTCCCTCCACTTT. It is translated as CASSTRQGGLSSLHF. The chain carries TRBV9 and TRBJ1-6; 9 bases align to TRBD1. This CDR3 has 15 residues. Germline CDR1 and CDR2: SGDLS and YYNGEE. V gave up 4 bases and J gave up 14 bases; unmatched junction bases: 13. Filled out from reference TRBV9 and TRBJ1-6, the complete variable domain reads DSGVTQTPKHLITATGQRVTLRCSPRSGDLSVYWYQQSLDQGLQFLIQYYNGEERAKGNILERFSAQQFPDLHSELNLSSLELGDSALYFCASSTRQGGLSSLHFGNGTRLTVT.

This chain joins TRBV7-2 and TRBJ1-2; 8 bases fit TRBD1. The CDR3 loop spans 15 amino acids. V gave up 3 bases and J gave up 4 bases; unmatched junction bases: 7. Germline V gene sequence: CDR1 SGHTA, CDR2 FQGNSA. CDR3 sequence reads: CASSLTGAPGYGYTF. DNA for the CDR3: TGTGCCAGCAGCTTGACAGGGGCCCCTGGCTATGGCTACACCTTC.

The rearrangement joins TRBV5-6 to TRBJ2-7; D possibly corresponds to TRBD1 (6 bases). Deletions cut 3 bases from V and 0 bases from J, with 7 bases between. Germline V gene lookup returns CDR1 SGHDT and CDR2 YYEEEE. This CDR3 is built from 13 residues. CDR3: CASSWTVSYEQYF. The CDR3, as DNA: TGTGCCAGCAGCTGGACAGTCTCCTACGAGCAGTACTTC.

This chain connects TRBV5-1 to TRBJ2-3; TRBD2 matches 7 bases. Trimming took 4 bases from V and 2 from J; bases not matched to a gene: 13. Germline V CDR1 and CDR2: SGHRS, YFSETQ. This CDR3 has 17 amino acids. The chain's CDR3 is CASSPGPLAGVTDTQYF. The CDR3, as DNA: TGCGCCAGCAGCCCCGGACCCCTGGCGGGAGTCACAGATACGCAGTATTTT.

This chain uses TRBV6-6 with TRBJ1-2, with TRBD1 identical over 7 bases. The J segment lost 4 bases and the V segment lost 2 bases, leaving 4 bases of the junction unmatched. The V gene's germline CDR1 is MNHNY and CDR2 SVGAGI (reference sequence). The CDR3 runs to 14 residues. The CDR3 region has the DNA TGTGCCAGCAGTTACGCAGGGGGTGGCTATGGCTACACCTTC. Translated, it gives CASSYAGGGYGYTF.

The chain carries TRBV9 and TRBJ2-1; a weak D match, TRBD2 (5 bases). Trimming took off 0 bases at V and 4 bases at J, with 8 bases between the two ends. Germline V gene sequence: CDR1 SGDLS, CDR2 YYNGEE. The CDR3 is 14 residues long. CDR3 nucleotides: TGTGCCAGCAGCGTAGGTCCGGGGTACAATGAGCAGTTCTTC. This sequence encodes CASSVGPGYNEQFF.